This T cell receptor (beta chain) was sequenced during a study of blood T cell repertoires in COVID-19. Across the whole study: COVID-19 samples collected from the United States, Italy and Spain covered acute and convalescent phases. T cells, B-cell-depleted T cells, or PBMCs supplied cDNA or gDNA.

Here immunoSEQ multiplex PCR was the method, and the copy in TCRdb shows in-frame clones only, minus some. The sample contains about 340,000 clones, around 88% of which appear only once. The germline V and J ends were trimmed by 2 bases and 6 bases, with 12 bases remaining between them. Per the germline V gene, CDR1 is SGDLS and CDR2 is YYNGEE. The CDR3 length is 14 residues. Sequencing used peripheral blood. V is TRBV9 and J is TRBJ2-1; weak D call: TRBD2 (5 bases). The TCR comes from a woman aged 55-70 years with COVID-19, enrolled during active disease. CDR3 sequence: CASSVRGLANEQFF. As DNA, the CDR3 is TGTGCCAGCAGCGTGAGAGGGTTGGCCAATGAGCAGTTCTTC.